Below, 27 T cell receptor beta chains from the same sample are listed, as sequenced in a study of blood T cell repertoires in COVID-19. This table comes from immunoSEQ multiplex PCR, and its TCRdb copy is limited to in-frame clones, with some not included. Seen here are approximately 280,000 clones, about 81% observed once, and the top ten hold more than 1.2%. The specimen sequenced was peripheral blood. The receptor set was obtained from a human donor with COVID-19, enrolled during active disease. The donor label of this sample is uncertain.

The chain recombines TRBV11-2 with TRBJ1-1, with 7 bases lining up with TRBD1. The ends lost 3 bases at V and 1 base at J; junction bases unmatched: 5. CDR3 size: 15 residues. From germline, CDR1 is SGHAT and CDR2 FQNNGV. The CDR3 reads CASSLQGQSNTEAFF. The CDR3 nucleotides are TGTGCCAGCAGCTTGCAGGGACAGTCGAACACTGAAGCTTTCTTT. Full variable domain (rest looked up from reference TRBV11-2 and TRBJ1-1): EAGVAQSPRYKIIEKRQSVAFWCNPISGHATLYWYQQILGQGPKLLIQFQNNGVVDDSQLPKDRFSAERLKGVDSTLKIQPAKLEDSAVYLCASSLQGQSNTEAFFGQGTRLTVV.

This sequence joins TRBV20-1 and TRBJ1-1; D unresolved. Germline loops: CDR1 DFQATT, CDR2 SNEGSKA (reference sequence). The CDR3 consists of 10 residues. The CDR3 here is CRAGRAEAFF. CDR3 bases: TGCAGGGCCGGGCGGGCCGAAGCTTTCTTT.

The V gene is TRBV18, the J gene TRBJ1-1; 9 nucleotides agree with TRBD1. J was trimmed by 0 bases and V by 0 bases; bases with no gene match: 5. This CDR3 has 17 amino acids. CDR1 KGHSH and CDR2 LQKENI come from the germline V gene. The CDR3 DNA sequence: TGTGCCAGCTCACCACCGGCCCGACAGGGGGTGAACACTGAAGCTTTCTTT. Translated, it gives CASSPPARQGVNTEAFF.

This clone was seen a single time. The gene calls are TRBV4-1 and TRBJ2-7; TRBD1 matches at 12 bases. The V gene's germline CDR1 is MGHRA and CDR2 YSYEKL. With V trimmed by 5 bases and J by 7 bases, 9 bases remained unmatched. The CDR3 is 15 amino acids. Written as DNA, the CDR3 is TGCGCCAGCAGCTCCTCGGGACAGGGGGCAGGGGAGCAGTACTTC. Translating gives CASSSSGQGAGEQYF.

V gene TRBV30 combines with J gene TRBJ1-1, with D maybe TRBD1 (6 bases). Deletions cut 6 bases from V and 4 bases from J, with 15 bases between. Germline V gene lookup returns CDR1 GTSNPN and CDR2 SVGIG (reference sequence). The CDR3 sequence is 13 residues long. The chain's CDR3 is CACLRDTSTEAFF. In nucleotides, the CDR3 is TGTGCCTGTCTGAGGGACACGAGCACTGAAGCTTTCTTT. Supplemented by reference TRBV30 and TRBJ1-1, the full variable domain reads SQTIHQWPATLVQPVGSPLSLECTVEGTSNPNLYWYRQAAGRGLQLLFYSVGIGQISSEVPQNLSASRPQDRQFILSSKKLLLSDSGFYLCACLRDTSTEAFFGQGTRLTVV.

This chain joins TRBV5-4 and TRBJ2-1; TRBD2 aligns across 10 bases. The CDR3 consists of 14 residues. Per germline, CDR1 SGHNT and CDR2 YYREEE (reference sequence). V gave up 4 bases and J gave up 10 bases; unmatched junction bases: 8. Here the CDR3 DNA reads TGTGCCAGCAGCCTCCGGACTAGCGGTTCCGAGCAGTTCTTC. This translates into CASSLRTSGSEQFF.

The chain is built from TRBV24-1 and TRBJ2-3; D is undetermined. Trimming left V 2 bases short and J 4 bases short, with 6 bases between. Per the germline V gene, CDR1 is KGHDR and CDR2 is SFDVKD. The CDR3 is made up of 13 amino acids. CDR3 nucleotides: TGTGCCACCAGTGATTCGTCCCCAGATACGCAGTATTTT. Protein product: CATSDSSPDTQYF.

The gene calls are TRBV7-2 and TRBJ1-3; 7 bases are shared with TRBD1. Germline V gives CDR1 SGHTA, CDR2 FQGNSA. V shed 5 bases and J 2 bases; nucleotides not matched to a gene: 6. The CDR3 length is 15 residues. The CDR3 DNA sequence: TGTGCCAGCAGCCCTCAGACAGGGCCTGGAAACACCATATATTTT. Its translation: CASSPQTGPGNTIYF.

As for this clone: Within the sample, other DNA sequences also encode this same CDR3. The chain employs TRBV5-1 and TRBJ1-1, with 7 positions matching TRBD1. Looked up from germline, CDR1 is SGHRS and CDR2 is YFSETQ. V lost 3 bases and J lost 1; bases outside the gene matches: 9. The CDR3 has 16 amino acids. CDR3 region: CASSSGRTGGNTEAFF. The CDR3 DNA reads as TGCGCCAGCAGCTCGGGGCGGACAGGAGGGAACACTGAAGCTTTCTTT.

The V call is TRBV5-1, the J call TRBJ2-1, with 13 bases lining up with TRBD2. This CDR3 contains 14 residues. The V gene end was trimmed by 4 bases and the J gene end by 9 bases; junction bases not matched to a gene: 4. Germline-derived CDR1 and CDR2 are SGHRS and YFSETQ. CDR3 nucleotide sequence: TGCGCCAGCAGCGACGGACTAGCGGGAGCTGAGCAGTTCTTC. Protein sequence: CASSDGLAGAEQFF.

This chain uses TRBV28 with TRBJ1-3; 7 bases are shared with TRBD1. Germline V gene sequence: CDR1 MDHEN, CDR2 SYDVKM. This CDR3 spans 15 amino acids. Unmatched junction bases numbered 9, after V lost 6 bases and J lost 4 bases. The CDR3 DNA follows: TGTGCCAGCAGGACGGGACAGTCGGGCGGAAACACCATATATTTT. This translates into CASRTGQSGGNTIYF.

J is TRBJ1-1 and V is TRBV27; D not certain. Trimming took off 4 bases at V and 10 bases at J, with 19 bases between the two ends. Germline V CDR1 and CDR2: MNHEY, SMNVEV (reference sequence). The CDR3 contains 14 residues. The DNA of the CDR3 is TGTGCCAGCAGTTCCTCTTCGTCTTATCTTGTAGCTTTCTTT. As protein: CASSSSSSYLVAFF.

This sequence joins TRBV6-6 and TRBJ1-1; tentatively, D is TRBD1 (5 bases). Germline lookup yields CDR1 MNHNY and CDR2 SVGAGI (reference sequence). Trimming removed 0 bases from V and 9 bases from J, with 8 bases in between. This CDR3 contains 12 residues. CDR3 sequence: CASSYSKGKAFF. Written as DNA, the CDR3 is TGTGCCAGCAGTTACTCGAAGGGGAAAGCTTTCTTT.

This clone occurred many times. This sequence joins TRBV7-2 and TRBJ1-1; 9 nucleotides match TRBD1. Trimming removed 4 bases from V and 0 bases from J; junction bases left unmatched: 6. CDR1 is SGHTA and CDR2 is FQGNSA in the germline V gene. This CDR3 region has 16 residues. The CDR3 here is CASSSETGGMNTEAFF. CDR3 bases: TGTGCCAGCAGCTCAGAGACAGGGGGAATGAACACTGAAGCTTTCTTT.

V usage is TRBV21-1 and J usage is TRBJ2-3; the listed D gene, TRBD2, was not tested against the DNA. TRBV21-1 is termed a pseudogene. The CDR3 runs 22 residues. As DNA, the CDR3 is TGTGCCAGCAGCCAAAAGGGTGGTCGGGCTAGCGGTCATCATTCGAGCACAGATACGCAGTATTTT. Protein product: CASSQKGGRASGHHSSTDTQYF.

The chain couples TRBV6-6 to TRBJ2-5; TRBD2 matches at 7 bases. The V gene end was trimmed by 5 bases and the J gene end by 5 bases; junction bases not matched to a gene: 5. CDR1 is MNHNY, CDR2 SVGAGI, per germline (reference sequence). This CDR3 has 13 amino acids. The CDR3 region has the DNA TGTGCCAGCAGTCTCTTGGGAGGGGAGACCCAGTACTTC. This gives the protein CASSLLGGETQYF.

The V call is TRBV28, the J call TRBJ2-2; D perhaps matches TRBD1 (5 bases). Per germline, CDR1 MDHEN and CDR2 SYDVKM. V gave up 5 bases and J gave up 5 bases, with 18 bases separating them. This CDR3 contains 16 residues. The CDR3 is CASSRTQTGITGELFF. CDR3 nucleotide sequence: TGTGCCAGCAGTCGGACACAAACAGGAATTACCGGGGAGCTGTTTTTT.

V and J are TRBV19 and TRBJ2-5; possibly TRBD1 for D (6 bases). CDR3 length equals 15 residues. Germline CDR1 LNHDA, CDR2 SQIVND (reference sequence). V lost 5 bases and J lost 2, with 15 bases in between. The CDR3 region is CASSPFGTHQETQYF. The CDR3 DNA is TGTGCCAGTAGTCCCTTCGGGACACATCAAGAGACCCAGTACTTC.

The chain links TRBV29-1 to TRBJ2-7; 9 bases line up with TRBD1. Germline V lookup: CDR1 SQVTM, CDR2 ANQGSEA. V shed 6 bases, J shed 3 bases, and the junction held 6 bases outside the gene matches. The CDR3 covers 13 residues. As DNA, the CDR3 is TGCAGCGTCGCAAGGACAGGGGACTACGAGCAGTACTTC. This gives the protein CSVARTGDYEQYF.

V gene TRBV29-1 combines with J gene TRBJ2-7; 8 bases fit TRBD1. The CDR3 is made up of 16 amino acids. Germline V lookup: CDR1 SQVTM, CDR2 ANQGSEA. Losses at the gene ends were 1 base for V and 0 bases for J; bases not matched to a gene: 8. The CDR3 DNA is TGCAGCGTTGAAGCTCCCCTCGGGACAGGCTCCTACGAGCAGTACTTC. This sequence encodes CSVEAPLGTGSYEQYF.

J is TRBJ1-5 and V is TRBV2; weak D call: TRBD1 (6 bases). The length of the CDR3 is 12 residues. V was pared by 6 bases and J by 9 bases, with 12 bases between. The germline V gene has CDR1 SNHLY and CDR2 FYNNEI. In nucleotides, the CDR3 is TGTGCCAGCAGCGGACAGTTCCGGCCCCAGCATTTT. Protein sequence: CASSGQFRPQHF.

The chain employs TRBV5-6 and TRBJ1-1; D not resolved. The CDR3 consists of 12 residues. Germline V CDR1 and CDR2: SGHDT, YYEEEE. V shed 1 base and J shed 11 bases, with 12 bases lying between them. DNA of the CDR3: TGTGCCAGCAGCTTGTTCGGTGCCAGGGCTTTCTTT. Protein sequence: CASSLFGARAFF.

The table lists this clone with a few counts. This chain connects TRBV7-9 to TRBJ2-3; D is perhaps TRBD1 (6 bases). V was clipped by 8 bases and J by 0 bases, with 12 bases between them. The germline gives CDR1 SEHNR, CDR2 FQNEAQ (reference sequence). There are 14 residues in the CDR3. In DNA, the CDR3 is TGTGCCAGCCGCTGGACAGAGAGCACAGATACGCAGTATTTT. Protein: CASRWTESTDTQYF.

The rearrangement uses TRBV5-6 and TRBJ2-1; D gene uncertain. Trimming stripped 3 bases from V and 7 bases from J, with 20 bases between. This CDR3 has 16 residues. Germline V gene sequence: CDR1 SGHDT, CDR2 YYEEEE. CDR3 residues: CASSSPAIIRLNEQFF. For the CDR3, the DNA is TGTGCCAGCAGCTCCCCCGCAATTATACGACTGAATGAGCAGTTCTTC.

CDR3 region: CASSPGTGASITDTQYF. The CDR3, as DNA: TGTGCCAGCAGTCCCGGGACAGGCGCTTCCATCACAGATACGCAGTATTTT. The V and J genes are TRBV27 and TRBJ2-3, with 8 bases matching TRBD1. CDR1 and CDR2 from the germline V gene are MNHEY and SMNVEV (reference sequence). The CDR3 runs 17 residues. V shed 5 bases and J 2 bases; nucleotides not matched to a gene: 12.

This clone was observed once. CDR3 protein: CASLDRPSPSNQPQHF. CDR3 in DNA: TGTGCCAGTCTCGACAGACCCTCTCCATCCAATCAGCCCCAGCATTTT. The gene calls are TRBV19 and TRBJ1-5, with D perhaps TRBD1 (5 bases). CDR3 length: 16 residues. Germline loops: CDR1 LNHDA, CDR2 SQIVND (reference sequence). V was cut by 8 bases and J by 3 bases, with 20 bases left in between.

The chain joins TRBV28 to TRBJ2-7, with 10 bases aligning to TRBD1. This CDR3 is 14 amino acids long. With 2 bases clipped from V and 4 bases from J, the junction kept 2 bases outside the gene matches. The V gene's germline CDR1 is MDHEN and CDR2 SYDVKM. CDR3 amino acids: CASSLGDRGYEQYF. The CDR3 region has the DNA TGTGCCAGCAGTTTAGGGGACAGGGGTTACGAGCAGTACTTC.